The rows below give T cell receptor beta chains drawn from one sample of a study of cytomegalovirus exposure and HLA in healthy donors. Measured with immunoSEQ multiplex PCR; TCRdb has only the in-frame clones, and not every one. The sample has 100,000 to 150,000 clones, 74% seen once; the top ten hold 3% to 5%. Sequenced input: PBMCs. Receptors originate from a man in his forties or fifties in good health and CMV-seropositive. CDR3s leave out the opening cysteine and the closing phenylalanine or tryptophan. The order of the fields is V gene, D gene, clone size, CDR3 protein. D genes are given only for firm matches. Size is stated for part of the rows, as once, few or many counts, or as a class when the clone is expanded.

v_gene: TRBV9
d_gene: TRBD2
abundance: .
CDR3aa: ASSTGLQETQY

v_gene: TRBV9
d_gene: .
abundance: few
CDR3aa: ASSATGSGANVLT

v_gene: TRBV5-4
d_gene: TRBD2
abundance: .
CDR3aa: ASSPNSGGTYNEQF

v_gene: TRBV9
d_gene: TRBD2
abundance: .
CDR3aa: ASSVDQRDRDEQF

v_gene: TRBV7-8
d_gene: .
abundance: .
CDR3aa: ASSPGVDFEQY

v_gene: TRBV27
d_gene: .
abundance: .
CDR3aa: ASRRGRETQY

v_gene: TRBV5-1
d_gene: .
abundance: few
CDR3aa: ASTLGGGPETQY

v_gene: TRBV5-1
d_gene: TRBD2
abundance: .
CDR3aa: ASSVKAGGTDTQY

v_gene: TRBV7-6
d_gene: TRBD1
abundance: few
CDR3aa: ASSLGKGAGGYT

v_gene: TRBV14
d_gene: .
abundance: .
CDR3aa: ASSQGYAGETQY

v_gene: TRBV6-6
d_gene: .
abundance: .
CDR3aa: ASSYSQGRGNQPQH

v_gene: TRBV5-4
d_gene: .
abundance: .
CDR3aa: ASSPGTMNTEAF

v_gene: TRBV5-4
d_gene: .
abundance: once
CDR3aa: ASSLRGYTGELF

v_gene: TRBV28
d_gene: TRBD2
abundance: .
CDR3aa: ASSLDLAGVSSYNEQF

v_gene: TRBV11-2
d_gene: .
abundance: few
CDR3aa: ASSLGQSYNYGYT

v_gene: TRBV6-6
d_gene: .
abundance: .
CDR3aa: ASSSDTGGGYGYT

v_gene: TRBV12-5
d_gene: TRBD2
abundance: .
CDR3aa: ASGLASGVQETQY

v_gene: TRBV6-1
d_gene: .
abundance: .
CDR3aa: ASSRQGGTREKLF

v_gene: TRBV4-2
d_gene: TRBD1
abundance: .
CDR3aa: ASSPDDRGGEQY

v_gene: TRBV5-1
d_gene: TRBD1
abundance: few
CDR3aa: ASSTDRVGAAKNIQY

v_gene: TRBV18
d_gene: .
abundance: .
CDR3aa: ASSPGQANEQY

v_gene: TRBV2
d_gene: TRBD2
abundance: .
CDR3aa: ASNGRGVYEQY

v_gene: TRBV30
d_gene: .
abundance: .
CDR3aa: AWSVKGSKLNTEAF

v_gene: TRBV5-1
d_gene: .
abundance: .
CDR3aa: ASSPQLTNTGELF

v_gene: TRBV2
d_gene: .
abundance: .
CDR3aa: ASSDWLGVGSGNTIY

v_gene: TRBV7-6
d_gene: TRBD2
abundance: .
CDR3aa: ASRHMSGLVRQETQY

v_gene: TRBV19
d_gene: TRBD1
abundance: .
CDR3aa: ASSATGAREAF

v_gene: TRBV5-4
d_gene: TRBD1
abundance: .
CDR3aa: ASSWGDRDYGYT

v_gene: TRBV7-9
d_gene: .
abundance: many
CDR3aa: ASSPEAVGTHNEQF

v_gene: TRBV6-1
d_gene: .
abundance: .
CDR3aa: ASSEGQLNQPQH